The present T cell receptor (beta chain) was sequenced within a study of CD8+CD57+ T cells in acquired aplastic anemia (dated by TCRdb to the late 2010s). Background for the entire study: Extracted DNA from sorted CD4+ and CD8+ cells averaged around 2.9 ug, ranging from about 0.18 to 27.4 ug. A CD8+CD57+ expansion meant a frequency higher than the mean frequency seen in healthy subjects.

What the research found in general, with its limitations: Although roughly 29 CD8+ CDR3 sequences were shared by patients and controls, these sequences appeared highly expressed in patients and within the immunodominant clones of patients. No significant difference in CD8+ Simpson's diversity was found between patients and healthy controls (P=0.060).

Genomic DNA served as template for TCR beta VDJ combination and CDR3 sequence profiling. An Illumina HiSeq 2000 was the platform used for TCR repertoire sequencing. On the authors' methods: Repertoire assessment relied on Simpson's diversity index, CDR3 size and DJ length profiles, and TRBV/TRBJ rearrangement plots. The most abundant DNA sequence in the deep sequencing data was taken as the immunodominant clone. CDR3 amino acid sequences were checked for sharing across subjects and were also compared against the VDJdb database and published repertoires. The public sequencing data were trimmed at Q25 with fastp and processed into clonotypes with MiXCR by TCRdb, which kept only in-frame beta chains. A single entry per CDR3 protein holds the most common genes and DNA from its merged rows. The V and J calls and clone size are TCRdb's, not the authors'. For this sample the table gives some 120,000 distinct CDR3 sequences, of which almost 40% were detected only once. The top ten clones comprise more than 2.5% of the sample.

This clonotype was seen many times. There is no known antigen for this receptor. No per-base quality is available; no much larger clone lies one base away. Unmatched junction bases come to 5, with V trimmed by 2 bases and J by 8 bases. The CDR3 numbers 13 residues from cysteine through phenylalanine. Of the read, only the CDR3 DNA is kept; its 39 bases are in frame from base 1. The CDR1 and CDR2 encoded by the germline V gene are MNHEY and SVGAGI. Patients chosen for sequencing had shown expansion of CD8+CD57+ cells by flow cytometry. Every patient had severe acquired aplastic anemia, diagnosed using the International Study of Aplastic Anemia and Agranulocytosis and Camitta criteria. Patients had received no therapy at the time of blood sampling. TCR repertoires of sorted CD4+ and CD8+ blood T cells from severe aplastic anemia patients and healthy subjects were deep-sequenced in the study. Patients were enrolled in the USA under clinicaltrials.gov protocols 00001620, 01623167, 00001397, 00071045, 00081523 and 00961064. Ficoll-Paque density gradient centrifugation was used to isolate peripheral blood mononuclear cells. Before DNA was extracted, CD4+ and CD8+ T cells were sorted using either FACS or magnetic beads.

The sequence derives from a human donor with aplastic anemia. The rearranged chain carries TRBV6-5 and TRBJ1-2; TRBD1 aligns with 7 central bases. Input material: sorted CD4+, CD8+, or CD8+CD57+ T cells (not recorded which) from PBMCs. The DNA sequence follows: TGTGCCAGCAGTTACCCGACAGGGCAAGGCTACACCTTC. It is translated as CASSYPTGQGYTF.